This entry concerns a single T cell receptor beta chain. In the authors' workflow: Reference gene primers were amplified, and this amplification served to estimate nucleated cell counts. Here immunoSEQ multiplex PCR was the method, and the copy in TCRdb shows in-frame clones only, minus some. Clone size and V and J calls were adopted from that table, with D and trimming inferred from the DNA. The table has under 200,000 clones, 70% to 90% seen once; the top ten hold under 25%. The data stem from a study of blood T cell repertoires in COVID-19. Across the study: Samples came from the United States, Italy and Spain, spanning acute and convalescent COVID-19. PBMCs, B-cell-depleted T cells, or T cells were the source of the cDNA or gDNA that made up the material.

Trimming cost V 3 bases and J 0 bases; bases outside gene matches: 8. The V gene's germline CDR1 is KGHSH and CDR2 LQKENI. The CDR3 has 16 amino acids. What was sequenced was peripheral blood. The sequence derives from a man in his 60s with active or convalescent COVID-19. The chain employs TRBV18 and TRBJ2-7, with 7 positions matching TRBD2. Here the CDR3 DNA reads TGTGCCAGCTCACCCAGACTAGCCCGAAGCTCCTACGAGCAGTACTTC. Protein product: CASSPRLARSSYEQYF.